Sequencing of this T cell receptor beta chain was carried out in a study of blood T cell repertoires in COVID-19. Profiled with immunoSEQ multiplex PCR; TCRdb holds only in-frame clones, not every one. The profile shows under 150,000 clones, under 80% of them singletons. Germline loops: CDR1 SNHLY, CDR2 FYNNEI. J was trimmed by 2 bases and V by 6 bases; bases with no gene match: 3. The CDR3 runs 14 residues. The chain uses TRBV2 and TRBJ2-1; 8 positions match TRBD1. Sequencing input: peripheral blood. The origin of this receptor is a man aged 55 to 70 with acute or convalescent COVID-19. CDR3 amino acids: CASRPTGAYNEQFF. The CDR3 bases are TGTGCCAGCAGGCCGACAGGGGCCTACAATGAGCAGTTCTTC. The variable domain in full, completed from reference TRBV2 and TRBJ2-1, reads EPEVTQTPSHQVTQMGQEVILRCVPISNHLYFYWYRQILGQKVEFLVSFYNNEISEKSEIFDDQFSVERPDGSNFTLKIRSTKLEDSAMYFCASRPTGAYNEQFFGPGTRLTVL.